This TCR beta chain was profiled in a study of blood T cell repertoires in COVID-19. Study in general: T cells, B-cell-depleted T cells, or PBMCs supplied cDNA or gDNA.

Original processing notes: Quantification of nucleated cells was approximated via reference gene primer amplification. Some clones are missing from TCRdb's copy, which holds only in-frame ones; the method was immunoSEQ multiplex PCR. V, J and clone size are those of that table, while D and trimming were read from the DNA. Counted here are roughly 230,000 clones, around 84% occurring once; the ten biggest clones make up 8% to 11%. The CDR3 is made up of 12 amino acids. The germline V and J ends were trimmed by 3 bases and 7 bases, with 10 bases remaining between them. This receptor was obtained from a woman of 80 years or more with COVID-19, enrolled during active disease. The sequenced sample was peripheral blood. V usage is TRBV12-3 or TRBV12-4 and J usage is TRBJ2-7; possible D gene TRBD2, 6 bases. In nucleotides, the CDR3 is TGTGCCAGCAGTTTCTCGGCGGGGGAGCAGTACTTC. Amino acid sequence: CASSFSAGEQYF.